This T cell receptor (beta chain) was documented in a study of blood T cell repertoires in COVID-19. Looking at the study overall: T cells, B-cell-depleted T cells, or PBMCs provided the cDNA or gDNA that served as material.

In the study's own analysis: Estimates of nucleated cell counts were drawn from the amplification of reference gene primers. Sequencing used immunoSEQ multiplex PCR; TCRdb keeps in-frame clones, though not all of them. That table furnishes V, J and clone size, whereas the DNA furnished D and trimming. Among under 170,000 clones listed, 70% to 90% were seen once. Looked up from germline, CDR1 is MNHNY and CDR2 is SVGAGI (reference sequence). Trimming took off 5 bases at V and 0 bases at J, with 17 bases between the two ends. There are 16 residues in the CDR3. The V gene is TRBV6-6, the J gene TRBJ2-7; TRBD2 is a possible D gene (5 bases). Sequences were obtained from peripheral blood. The sequence was obtained from a man between 65 and 85 years old with acute or convalescent COVID-19. This chain's CDR3 is CASSRTDFGGSYEQYF. For the CDR3, the DNA is TGTGCCAGCAGTCGGACGGATTTCGGAGGCTCCTACGAGCAGTACTTC.